This TCR beta chain was profiled in a study of blood T cell repertoires in COVID-19. On the study more broadly: The United States, Italy and Spain provided the acute and convalescent COVID-19 samples.

Here immunoSEQ multiplex PCR was the method, and the copy in TCRdb shows in-frame clones only, minus some. The data show about 71,000 clones, about 80% seen once. Trimming removed 8 bases from V and 5 bases from J; junction bases left unmatched: 11. Germline V CDR1 and CDR2: LNHDA, SQIVND (reference sequence). The CDR3 is 15 amino acids. The sequencing sample was made of peripheral blood. The clonotype comes from a man aged 30 to 45 with COVID-19, enrolled during active disease. The chain has TRBV19 and TRBJ2-5; 10 bases are shared with TRBD2. CDR3 sequence reads: CASRRLAGDGETQYF. CDR3 sequence (DNA): TGTGCCAGTCGAAGGCTAGCGGGAGACGGCGAGACCCAGTACTTC.